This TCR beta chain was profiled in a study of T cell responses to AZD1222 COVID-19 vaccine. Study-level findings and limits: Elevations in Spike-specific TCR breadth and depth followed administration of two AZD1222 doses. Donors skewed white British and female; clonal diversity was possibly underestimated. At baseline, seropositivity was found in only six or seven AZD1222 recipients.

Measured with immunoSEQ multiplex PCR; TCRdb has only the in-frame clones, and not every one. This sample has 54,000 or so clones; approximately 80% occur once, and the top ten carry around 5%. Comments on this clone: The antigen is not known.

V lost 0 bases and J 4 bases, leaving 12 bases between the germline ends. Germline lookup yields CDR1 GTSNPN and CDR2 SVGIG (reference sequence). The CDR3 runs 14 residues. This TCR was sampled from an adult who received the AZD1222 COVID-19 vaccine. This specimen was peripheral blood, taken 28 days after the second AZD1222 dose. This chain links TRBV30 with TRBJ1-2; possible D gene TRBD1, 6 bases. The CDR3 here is CAWSVRGGPYGYTF. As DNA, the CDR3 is TGTGCCTGGAGTGTTCGGGGGGGGCCCTATGGCTACACCTTC.